This TCR beta chain was sequenced for a study of a mutant IDH1 vaccine in newly diagnosed glioma. Study-wide context: Patients under treatment included 62.5% males and 37.5% females and had a mean age of approximately 40 years.

Time point: week 23, last vaccination. Every vaccination contained 300 ug of the mutant IDH1 20-mer peptide and was paired with topical imiquimod. In the case of this clone: Its specificity is not known.

Sequencing used immunoSEQ multiplex PCR; TCRdb keeps in-frame clones, though not all of them. Of approximately 50,000 clones listed, over 80% were seen once; the top ten hold roughly 1.5%. CDR1 is SEHNR and CDR2 is FQNEAQ in the germline V gene (reference sequence). Trimming took 2 bases from V and 6 from J, leaving 11 bases between them. This CDR3 is 13 amino acids long. This sequence was found in a middle-aged man with glioma. The chain joins TRBV7-9 to TRBJ2-7, with a weak D call TRBD1 (5 bases). Specimen: PBMCs, collected from a glioma patient whose treatment included an IDH1 peptide vaccine. CDR3: CASSLRGSREQYF. The CDR3 DNA reads TGTGCCAGCAGCTTAAGGGGCTCGCGCGAGCAGTACTTC.